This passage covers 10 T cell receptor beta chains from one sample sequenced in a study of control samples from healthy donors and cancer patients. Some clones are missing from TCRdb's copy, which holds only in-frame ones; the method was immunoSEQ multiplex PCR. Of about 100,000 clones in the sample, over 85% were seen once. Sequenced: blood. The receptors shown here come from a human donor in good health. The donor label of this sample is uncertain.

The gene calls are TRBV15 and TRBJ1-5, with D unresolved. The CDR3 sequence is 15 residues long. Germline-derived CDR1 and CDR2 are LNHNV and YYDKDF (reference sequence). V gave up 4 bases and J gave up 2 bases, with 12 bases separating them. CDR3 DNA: TGTGCCACCAGCAAAGACCCCGGTGGCAATCAGCCCCAGCATTTT. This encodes CATSKDPGGNQPQHF.

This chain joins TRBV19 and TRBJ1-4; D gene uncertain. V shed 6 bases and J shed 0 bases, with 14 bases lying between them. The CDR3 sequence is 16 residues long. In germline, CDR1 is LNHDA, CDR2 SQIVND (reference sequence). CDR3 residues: CASSYLGPTTNEKLFF. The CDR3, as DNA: TGTGCCAGTAGCTACCTCGGGCCCACAACTAATGAAAAACTGTTTTTT.

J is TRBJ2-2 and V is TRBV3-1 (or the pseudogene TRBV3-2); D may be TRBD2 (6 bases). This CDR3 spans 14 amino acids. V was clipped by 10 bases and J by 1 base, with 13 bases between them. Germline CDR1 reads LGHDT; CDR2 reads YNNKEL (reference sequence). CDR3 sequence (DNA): TGTGCCACGGGAGTGGGGGGGAACACCGGGGAGCTGTTTTTT. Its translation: CATGVGGNTGELFF.

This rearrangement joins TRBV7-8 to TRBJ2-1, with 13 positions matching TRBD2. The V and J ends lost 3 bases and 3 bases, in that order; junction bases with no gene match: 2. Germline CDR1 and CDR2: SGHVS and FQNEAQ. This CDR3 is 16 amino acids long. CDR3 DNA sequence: TGTGCCAGCAGCTTCAGACTAGCGGGGGGCTACAATGAGCAGTTCTTC. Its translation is CASSFRLAGGYNEQFF.

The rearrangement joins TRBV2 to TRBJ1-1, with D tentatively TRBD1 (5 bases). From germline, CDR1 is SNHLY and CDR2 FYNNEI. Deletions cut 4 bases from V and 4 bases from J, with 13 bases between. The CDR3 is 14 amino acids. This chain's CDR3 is CASSVAERGTEAFF. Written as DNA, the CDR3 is TGTGCCAGCAGTGTAGCTGAAAGGGGCACTGAAGCTTTCTTT.

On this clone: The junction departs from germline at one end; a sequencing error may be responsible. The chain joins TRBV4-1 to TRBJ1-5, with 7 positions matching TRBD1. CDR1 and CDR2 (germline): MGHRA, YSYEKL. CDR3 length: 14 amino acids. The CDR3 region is CASSEDRASQPQHF. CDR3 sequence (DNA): TGCGCCAGCAGCGAAGACAGGGCGAGTCAGCCCCAGCATTTT.

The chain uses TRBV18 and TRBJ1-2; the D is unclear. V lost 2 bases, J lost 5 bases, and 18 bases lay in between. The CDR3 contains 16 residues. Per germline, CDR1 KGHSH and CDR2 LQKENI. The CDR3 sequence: CASSPNFAGERYGYTF. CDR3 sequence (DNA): TGTGCCAGCTCACCAAATTTTGCAGGCGAGCGGTATGGCTACACCTTC.

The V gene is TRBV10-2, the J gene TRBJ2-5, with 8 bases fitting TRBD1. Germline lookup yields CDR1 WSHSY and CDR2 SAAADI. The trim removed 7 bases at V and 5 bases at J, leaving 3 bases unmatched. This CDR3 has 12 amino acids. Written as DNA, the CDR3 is TGCGCCAGCACAGGGGGCCGGGAGACCCAGTACTTC. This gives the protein CASTGGRETQYF.

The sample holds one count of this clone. In nucleotides, the CDR3 is TGTGCCAGCAGTGAGGTAGGGGAAGGGCTAATGAACACTGAAGCTTTCTTT. Amino acid sequence: CASSEVGEGLMNTEAFF. The chain employs TRBV2 and TRBJ1-1; tentative D call: TRBD1 (5 bases). This CDR3 is built from 17 residues. Deletions cut 3 bases from V and 0 bases from J, with 17 bases between. CDR1 is SNHLY and CDR2 is FYNNEI in the germline V gene. Filled out from reference TRBV2 and TRBJ1-1, the complete variable domain reads EPEVTQTPSHQVTQMGQEVILRCVPISNHLYFYWYRQILGQKVEFLVSFYNNEISEKSEIFDDQFSVERPDGSNFTLKIRSTKLEDSAMYFCASSEVGEGLMNTEAFFGQGTRLTVV.

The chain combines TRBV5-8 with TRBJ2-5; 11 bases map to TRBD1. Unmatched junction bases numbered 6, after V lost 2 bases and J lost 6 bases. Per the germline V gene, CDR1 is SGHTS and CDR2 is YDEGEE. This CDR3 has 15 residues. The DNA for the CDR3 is TGTGCCAGCAGCTTCAGGACAGGGGGCGTAAAGACCCAGTACTTC. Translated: CASSFRTGGVKTQYF.